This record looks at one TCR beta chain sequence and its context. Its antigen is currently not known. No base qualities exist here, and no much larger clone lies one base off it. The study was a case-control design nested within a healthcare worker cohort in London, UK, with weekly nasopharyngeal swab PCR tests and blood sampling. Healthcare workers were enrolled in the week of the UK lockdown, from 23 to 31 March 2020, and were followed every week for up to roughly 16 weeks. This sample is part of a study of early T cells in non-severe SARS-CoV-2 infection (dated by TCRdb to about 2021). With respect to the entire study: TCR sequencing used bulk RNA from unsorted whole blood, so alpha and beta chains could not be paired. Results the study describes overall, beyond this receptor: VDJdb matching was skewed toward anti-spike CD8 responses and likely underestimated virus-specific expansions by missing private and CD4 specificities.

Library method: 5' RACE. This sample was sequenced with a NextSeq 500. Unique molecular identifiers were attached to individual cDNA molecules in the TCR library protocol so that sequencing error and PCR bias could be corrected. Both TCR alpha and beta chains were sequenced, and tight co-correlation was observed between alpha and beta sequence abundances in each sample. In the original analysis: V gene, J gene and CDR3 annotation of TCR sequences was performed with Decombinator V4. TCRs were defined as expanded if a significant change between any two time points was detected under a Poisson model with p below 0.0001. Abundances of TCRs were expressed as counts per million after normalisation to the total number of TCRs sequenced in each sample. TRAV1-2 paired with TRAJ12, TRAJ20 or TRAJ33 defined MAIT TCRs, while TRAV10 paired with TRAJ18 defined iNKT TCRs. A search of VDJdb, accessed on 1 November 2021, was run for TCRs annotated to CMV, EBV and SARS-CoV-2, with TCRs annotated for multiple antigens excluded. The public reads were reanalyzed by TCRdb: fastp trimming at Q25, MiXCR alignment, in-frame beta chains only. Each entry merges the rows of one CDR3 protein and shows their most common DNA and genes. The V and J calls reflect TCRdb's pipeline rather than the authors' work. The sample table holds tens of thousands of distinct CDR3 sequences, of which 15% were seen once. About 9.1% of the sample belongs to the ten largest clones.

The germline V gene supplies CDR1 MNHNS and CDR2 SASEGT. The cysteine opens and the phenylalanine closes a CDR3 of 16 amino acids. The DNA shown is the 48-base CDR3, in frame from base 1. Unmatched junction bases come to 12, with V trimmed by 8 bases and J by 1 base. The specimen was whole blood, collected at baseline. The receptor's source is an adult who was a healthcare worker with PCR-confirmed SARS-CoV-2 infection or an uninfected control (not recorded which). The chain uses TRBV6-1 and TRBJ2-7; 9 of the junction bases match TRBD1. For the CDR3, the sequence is CASLFLPTGGSYEQYF. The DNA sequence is TGTGCCAGCCTGTTCCTCCCGACAGGGGGTTCCTACGAGCAGTACTTC.